This T cell receptor beta chain was recorded in a study of blood T cell repertoires in COVID-19. Looking at the study overall: Acute and convalescent COVID-19 samples came from the United States, Italy and Spain. T cells, B-cell-depleted T cells, or PBMCs provided the cDNA or gDNA that served as material.

Repertoires were generated with immunoSEQ multiplex PCR, while TCRdb's copy carries only in-frame clones and drops some. The table records 130,000 to 150,000 clones, 85% of them present only once. J was trimmed by 3 bases and V by 0 bases; bases with no gene match: 8. CDR3 length: 17 residues. The germline gives CDR1 LGHNA, CDR2 YSLEER. Sequencing input: peripheral blood. The TCR comes from a human donor with acute or convalescent COVID-19. The donor label of this sample is uncertain. The chain is built from TRBV4-3 and TRBJ1-3; 7 positions agree with TRBD1. As DNA, the CDR3 is TGCGCCAGCAGCCAAGATAGGGAAACAGGGGATGGAAACACCATATATTTT. Translated, it gives CASSQDRETGDGNTIYF.